The text below deals with one TCR beta chain. The target of this receptor is not known. The record has no base qualities; no much larger clone is one base away. The sample comes from a study of blood T cell repertoires in COVID-19 (dated by TCRdb to 2020 to 2022). Context from the whole study: Samples from collaborators originated in the United States, Italy and Spain and spanned both the acute and convalescent phases of COVID-19. The prospective study material was composed of cDNA or gDNA derived from T cells, B-cell-depleted T cells, or PBMCs. Subjects who had been exposed to COVID-19, were actively infected with it, or had recovered from it provided the deeply sampled blood TCRbeta repertoires that made up the dataset. The repertoires were released in a freely available public database meant as a resource for research on the immune response to SARS-CoV-2. The samples were drawn from the first 160 participants of the ongoing ImmuneRACE study and from over 950 subjects provided by 6 global collaborators. Sample metadata almost always included a de-identified subject ID, COVID-19 status, age in years and sex. Where available, HLA class I and class II types were obtained from metadata supplied by the sample provider rather than from assay-based typing. The study at large found these results: The amount of clinical and demographic metadata varied by source and participant and was provided uncurated.

CDR1 and CDR2, per the germline V gene, are SNHLY and FYNNEI. The germline V and J ends show losses of 6 bases and 3 bases respectively, and no gene match explains 5 bases of the junction. The CDR3 measures 14 amino acids from cysteine to phenylalanine. The kept DNA is CDR3 alone, 42 bases in frame from the first base. TCRbeta CDR3 regions were amplified from genomic DNA using the immunoSEQ Assay, a bias-controlled multiplex PCR. The source study handled its data this way. Nucleated cell counts per sample were estimated from amplification of reference gene primers within the assay. Sequence reads were collapsed and filtered to measure the absolute abundance of every unique TCRbeta CDR3 rearrangement. Productive Simpson clonality was computed per sample as the square root of Simpson's diversity index over productive rearrangements. TCRdb mirrors the immuneACCESS table, restricted to in-frame sequences. Some clones are absent from its copies; in checked studies, under half trace to an unresolved V gene, and the reason for the others is unknown. The V and J calls and clone size come from that table; D and trimming were worked out from the DNA. This sample is represented by about 240,000 clones; around 86% of them were singletons. The ten largest clones add up to about 3.3% of the sample.

Participants in the prospective study were aged roughly 18 to 89 years, lived in 20 to 25 United States geographic areas, and enrolled through a virtual design. Cohort assignment in the prospective study relied on participant-reported clinical history from a screening survey and a study questionnaire. Mobile phlebotomists in the prospective study collected whole blood, serum and a nasopharyngeal or oropharyngeal swab from every participant. Over an approximately 2-month period, participants in the prospective study had the option of providing additional blood draws and questionnaires. Prospective study blood samples were shipped either frozen or at room temperature before DNA extraction.

Input material: PBMCs or T cells enriched from blood (not recorded which). This sequence was found in a woman in her forties with acute COVID-19. The rearrangement joined TRBV2 to TRBJ1-5; a stretch of 7 junction bases matches TRBD1. CDR3 sequence: CASSATGPNQPQHF. The nucleotide sequence reads as follows: TGTGCCAGCAGCGCGACAGGGCCCAATCAGCCCCAGCATTTT. The variable domain in full, with residues beyond the CDR3 obtained from the reference TRBV2 and TRBJ1-5 genes, is EPEVTQTPSHQVTQMGQEVILRCVPISNHLYFYWYRQILGQKVEFLVSFYNNEISEKSEIFDDQFSVERPDGSNFTLKIRSTKLEDSAMYFCASSATGPNQPQHFGDGTRLSIL.